This T cell receptor beta chain stems from a study of CD8 T cells in Susac syndrome. Study information: Patients with Susac syndrome were therapy-naive, on corticosteroids, or on intravenous immunoglobulin alone at blood draw.

From germline, CDR1 is SGHRS and CDR2 YFSETQ. The CDR3 runs 15 residues. Germline trimming cut 6 bases from V and 1 base from J; bases unmatched to any gene: 8. The T cells that were sequenced for TCR beta were CD8+ and CD4+ cells from blood. RNA, at about 0.5 to 1 ug, was reverse transcribed with random hexamers. From the immunoSEQ multiplex PCR reads, TCRdb called clonotypes with MiXCR, one entry per CDR3 protein. The sample yields roughly 190,000 distinct CDR3 sequences, roughly 90% seen once. The sequence was collected from a human donor with Susac syndrome. The J gene is TRBJ2-3, the V gene TRBV5-1; 7 bases line up with TRBD2. The material sequenced was CD4+ T cells from PBMCs. The CDR3 DNA follows: TGCGCCAGCAAAGGCGGGGGAGGGGGCACAGATACGCAGTATTTT. It translates to CASKGGGGGTDTQYF.